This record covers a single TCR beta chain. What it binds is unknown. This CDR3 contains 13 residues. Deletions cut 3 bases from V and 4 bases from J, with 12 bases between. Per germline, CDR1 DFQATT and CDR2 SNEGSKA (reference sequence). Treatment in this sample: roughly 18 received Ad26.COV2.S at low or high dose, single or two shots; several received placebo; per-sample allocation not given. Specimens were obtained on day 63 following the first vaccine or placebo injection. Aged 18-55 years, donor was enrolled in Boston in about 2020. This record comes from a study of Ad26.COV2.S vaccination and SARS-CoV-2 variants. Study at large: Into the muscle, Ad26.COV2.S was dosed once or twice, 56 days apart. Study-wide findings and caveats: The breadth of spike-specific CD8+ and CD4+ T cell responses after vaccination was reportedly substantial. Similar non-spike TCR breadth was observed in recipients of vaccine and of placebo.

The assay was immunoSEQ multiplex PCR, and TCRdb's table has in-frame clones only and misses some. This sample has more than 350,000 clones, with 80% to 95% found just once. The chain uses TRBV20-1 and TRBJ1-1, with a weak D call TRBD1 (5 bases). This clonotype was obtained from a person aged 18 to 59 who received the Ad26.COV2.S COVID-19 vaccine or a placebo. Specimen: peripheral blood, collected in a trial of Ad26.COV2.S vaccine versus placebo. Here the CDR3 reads CSASWGFVTEAFF. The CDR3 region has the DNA TGCAGTGCTAGTTGGGGGTTCGTCACTGAAGCTTTCTTT.